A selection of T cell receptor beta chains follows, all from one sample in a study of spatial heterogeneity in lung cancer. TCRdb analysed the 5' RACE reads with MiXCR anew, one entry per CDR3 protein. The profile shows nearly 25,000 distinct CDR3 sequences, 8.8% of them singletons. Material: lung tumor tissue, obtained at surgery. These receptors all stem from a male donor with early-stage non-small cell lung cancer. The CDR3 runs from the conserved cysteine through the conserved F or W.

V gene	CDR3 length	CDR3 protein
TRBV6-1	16	CASSEGGAGISYGYTF
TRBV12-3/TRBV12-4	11	CASMTAYEAFF
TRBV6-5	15	CASSYSGRVSYEQYF
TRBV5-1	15	CASSFSGRESNEQFF
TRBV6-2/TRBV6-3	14	CASNVHRANQPQHF
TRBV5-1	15	CASSPLAREQGTQYF
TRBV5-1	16	CASSFYGGSGANVLTF
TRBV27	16	CASMGRLPGITDTQYF
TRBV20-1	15	CSALPSGRQNTEAFF
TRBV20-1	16	CSVLSPGTEANYGYTF
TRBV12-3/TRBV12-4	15	CASSQLDAIQETQYF
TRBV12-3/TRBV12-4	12	CASSLITDTQYF
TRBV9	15	CASSVSSGGVYGYTF
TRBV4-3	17	CASSQDLLAGGDNEQFF
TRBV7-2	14	CASSVLGSNYGYTF
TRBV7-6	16	CASSFGQGGNTGELFF
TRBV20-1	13	CSAPPIVTNEQYF
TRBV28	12	CASSSRSYEQYF
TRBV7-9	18	CVSSLNGGAGNSDYGYTF
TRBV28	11	CASRGLGGYTF
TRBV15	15	CATNTQGGVQETQYF
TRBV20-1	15	CSASIRLWGTDTQYF